Following are 20 T cell receptor beta chains from one sample sequenced in a study of early T cells in non-severe SARS-CoV-2 infection. TCRdb re-derived calls from the 5' RACE reads in MiXCR, one entry per CDR3 protein. Of around 40,000 distinct CDR3 sequences listed, 9.5% to 13% are singletons. The source material was whole blood. These receptors all come from an adult who was a healthcare worker with PCR-confirmed SARS-CoV-2 infection or an uninfected control (not recorded which).

Many counts were recorded for this clonotype. This CDR3 reads CASSLEGGSYNEQFF. The CDR3 nucleotides read TGCGCCAGCAGCTTGGAAGGCGGATCATACAATGAGCAGTTCTTC. V gene TRBV5-1 combines with J gene TRBJ2-1; D not certain. CDR1 is SGHRS, CDR2 YFSETQ, per germline. Trimming cost V 0 bases and J 4 bases, with 11 bases left between them. This CDR3 is 15 amino acids long. Drawing the rest from reference TRBV5-1 and TRBJ2-1, the complete variable domain is KAGVTQTPRYLIKTRGQQVTLSCSPISGHRSVSWYQQTPGQGLQFLFEYFSETQRNKGNFPGRFSGRQFSNSRSEMNVSTLELGDSALYLCASSLEGGSYNEQFFGPGTRLTVL.

This clonotype appeared many times. The chain links TRBV20-1 to TRBJ2-1; D possibly corresponds to TRBD1 (6 bases). V was cut by 3 bases and J by 4 bases, with 13 bases left in between. Per the germline V gene, CDR1 is DFQATT and CDR2 is SNEGSKA (reference sequence). The length of the CDR3 is 14 residues. The DNA for the CDR3 is TGCAGTGCTAGGGGGGCCCCTAAGTACAATGAGCAGTTCTTC. This codes for CSARGAPKYNEQFF.

J is TRBJ1-2 and V is TRBV11-2, with TRBD1 as a possible D gene (6 bases). The CDR3 covers 14 residues. Per the germline V gene, CDR1 is SGHAT and CDR2 is FQNNGV. V lost 0 bases to trimming and J lost 8 bases, with 13 bases between them. DNA for the CDR3: TGTGCCAGCAGCTTAGAAAGAGCAGGGGTCGGCTACACCTTC. Its translation is CASSLERAGVGYTF.

In this sample, this clonotype turned up many times. The rearrangement links TRBV29-1 to TRBJ2-1; TRBD2 agrees at 8 bases. There are 13 residues in the CDR3. With 5 bases clipped from V and 5 bases from J, the junction kept 5 bases outside the gene matches. CDR1 is SQVTM and CDR2 is ANQGSEA in the germline V gene. The CDR3 here is CSVRRTSNNEQFF. Written as DNA, the CDR3 is TGCAGCGTTAGGCGGACTAGCAACAATGAGCAGTTCTTC.

About this clonotype: A much larger clone differs from this one at a single base, so this may be a read error. The chain recombines TRBV12-5 with TRBJ1-2; D ambiguous. The CDR3 has 13 residues. Germline V gives CDR1 LGHNT, CDR2 FRNRAP. The V end was cut by 5 bases, the J end by 5 bases, with 12 bases between. Written as DNA, the CDR3 is TGTGCTAGTGGTACCGGGATTAAGTATGGCTACACCTTC. It encodes CASGTGIKYGYTF. The whole variable domain, remainder taken from reference TRBV12-5 and TRBJ1-2, is DARVTQTPRHKVTEMGQEVTMRCQPILGHNTVFWYRQTMMQGLELLAYFRNRAPLDDSGMPKDRFSAEMPDATLATLKIQPSEPRDSAVYFCASGTGIKYGYTFGSGTRLTVV.

V and J are TRBV9 and TRBJ1-2, with TRBD1 matching over 10 bases. Germline V gene data show CDR1 as SGDLS and CDR2 as YYNGEE. The junction had 1 base not matched to a gene; V was cut back by 0 bases and J by 5 bases. CDR3 size: 14 residues. CDR3 residues: CASSVGQGAYGYTF. CDR3 coding DNA: TGTGCCAGCAGCGTAGGACAGGGGGCATATGGCTACACCTTC.

This clonotype has a count of ten or more. The genes are TRBV5-4 and TRBJ2-2; 7 bases align to TRBD1. Trimming cost V 0 bases and J 4 bases; bases outside gene matches: 0. CDR1 SGHNT and CDR2 YYREEE come from the germline V gene (reference sequence). This CDR3 comprises 14 residues. CDR3 sequence (DNA): TGTGCCAGCAGCTTGGACAGGGGCACCGGGGAGCTGTTTTTT. As protein: CASSLDRGTGELFF.

This clonotype showed up many times. The chain combines TRBV7-8 with TRBJ1-6, with D hard to call. CDR3 length equals 15 residues. V lost 4 bases, J lost 10 bases, and 17 bases lay in between. Per germline, CDR1 SGHVS and CDR2 FQNEAQ. The CDR3 sequence is CASSSMTLASSPLHF. The CDR3 region has the DNA TGTGCCAGCAGCTCCATGACACTGGCCAGCTCACCCCTCCACTTT.

Ten or more counts support this clonotype. The chain links TRBV5-1 to TRBJ1-1; the D gene is possibly TRBD1 (5 bases). V lost 3 bases and J lost 0, with 12 bases in between. Germline lookup yields CDR1 SGHRS and CDR2 YFSETQ. CDR3 length equals 15 residues. The CDR3 coding sequence is TGCGCCAGCAGCTCCCGGGGGTCTTTGAACACTGAAGCTTTCTTT. This gives the protein CASSSRGSLNTEAFF.

This clonotype came up once. A much more abundant neighbour one base away suggests this may be a read error. The rearrangement links TRBV20-1 to TRBJ1-2; D unclear. The germline V gene has CDR1 DFQATT and CDR2 SNEGSKA (reference sequence). The CDR3 spans 13 residues. The DNA of the CDR3 is TGCTGTGCTAGAGAGGCAGCGAAGACGGGCTACACCTTC. Translating gives CCAREAAKTGYTF.

This clonotype has ten or more counts. The V call is TRBV4-3, the J call TRBJ2-1; 9 nucleotides line up with TRBD2. Germline V gene sequence: CDR1 LGHNA, CDR2 YSLEER. V was pared by 1 base and J by 4 bases, with 8 bases of the junction left unmatched. CDR3 length: 17 amino acids. This chain's CDR3 is CASSQVGLAGPYNEQFF. The DNA for the CDR3 is TGCGCCAGCAGCCAAGTAGGTCTAGCGGGACCATACAATGAGCAGTTCTTC.

In this sample, this clonotype turned up a few times. The V call is TRBV5-5, the J call TRBJ1-4; 7 nucleotides agree with TRBD1. The CDR3 spans 16 residues. CDR1 is SGHKS and CDR2 is YYEKEE in the germline V gene (reference sequence). Trimming at V came to 1 base and at J to 7 bases, leaving 10 bases not matched to a gene. For the CDR3, the DNA is TGTGCCAGCAGCTTGTACAGATCAGGGGGAACTGAAAAACTGTTTTTT. Translation: CASSLYRSGGTEKLFF.

This clonotype has only a few counts. DNA for the CDR3: TGTGCCACCAGTGACCGCCGGACCGTGGGTCAGCCCCAGCATTTT. As protein: CATSDRRTVGQPQHF. The rearrangement joins TRBV24-1 to TRBJ1-5; D is uncertain. The germline V gene encodes CDR1 KGHDR and CDR2 SFDVKD. The CDR3 contains 15 residues. Trimming pared 4 bases from V and 6 bases from J, leaving 15 bases between.

The chain has TRBV18 and TRBJ2-7; 10 bases map to TRBD1. V lost 2 bases, J lost 6 bases, and 7 bases stayed unmatched. This CDR3 region has 15 residues. Germline V gives CDR1 KGHSH, CDR2 LQKENI. The CDR3 nucleotides are TGTGCCAGCTCACCAGAGGGACAGGGGACTACCGAGCAGTACTTC. Amino acids: CASSPEGQGTTEQYF.

This clonotype has just a few counts. J is TRBJ1-2 and V is TRBV7-2; no clear D. The germline V gene has CDR1 SGHTA and CDR2 FQGNSA. Trimming shortened V by 7 bases and J by 4 bases, and 13 bases separated the two germline ends. This CDR3 spans 13 amino acids. In DNA form, the CDR3 reads TGTGCCAGCACCCCCTCCAGGAGCTATGGCTACACCTTC. It codes for CASTPSRSYGYTF.

This clonotype was observed at least ten times. The rearrangement uses TRBV2 and TRBJ2-5; possible D gene TRBD2, 5 bases. The germline V gene has CDR1 SNHLY and CDR2 FYNNEI. V was trimmed by 6 bases and J by 1 base, leaving 12 bases between them. This CDR3 comprises 14 residues. In DNA form, the CDR3 reads TGTGCCAGCAGCAGAACCGGGATCCAAGAGACCCAGTACTTC. This translates into CASSRTGIQETQYF.

This clonotype was counted at least ten times. The V and J genes are TRBV3-1 and TRBJ2-2; 7 bases map to TRBD2. V was pared by 3 bases and J by 1 base, with 8 bases of the junction left unmatched. The germline CDR1 and CDR2 sequences are LGHDT and YNNKEL (reference sequence). The CDR3 covers 17 residues. The CDR3 protein is CASSHPPGGRNTGELFF. The CDR3 DNA reads TGTGCCAGCAGCCATCCCCCGGGCGGGAGGAACACCGGGGAGCTGTTTTTT. The variable domain in full, with the rest retrieved from reference TRBV3-1 and TRBJ2-2, is DTAVSQTPKYLVTQMGNDKSIKCEQNLGHDTMYWYKQDSKKFLKIMFSYNNKELIINETVPNRFSPKSPDKAHLNLHINSLELGDSAVYFCASSHPPGGRNTGELFFGEGSRLTVL.

This clonotype was counted many times. The chain couples TRBV11-3 to TRBJ2-2, with 7 bases identical to TRBD1. CDR3 length: 15 amino acids. The germline V gene has CDR1 SGHNT and CDR2 YENEEA. The ends lost 5 bases at V and 5 bases at J; junction bases unmatched: 8. The CDR3 DNA reads TGTGCCAGCAGCCCGGGACAGCGGAGTACCGGGGAGCTGTTTTTT. Protein: CASSPGQRSTGELFF.

The V call is TRBV5-1, the J call TRBJ1-3; no clear D. The CDR3 spans 15 residues. Trimming shortened V by 1 base and J by 2 bases, and 10 bases separated the two germline ends. The germline gives CDR1 SGHRS, CDR2 YFSETQ. For the CDR3, the DNA is TGCGCCAGCAGCTTGTTGGGCAGAACTGGAAACACCATATATTTT. The encoded protein is CASSLLGRTGNTIYF.

This clonotype was counted ten times or more. Relative to the germline gene, one junction end is altered; a read error may explain this. V is TRBV6-2 or TRBV6-3 and J is TRBJ2-1; 9 bases fit TRBD2. This CDR3 is built from 12 residues. CDR1 MNHEY and CDR2 SVGEGT come from the germline V gene. CDR3 amino acids: CASSASGGGASF. CDR3 sequence (DNA): TGTGCCAGCAGCGCTTCCGGCGGGGGGGCCTCGTTC.